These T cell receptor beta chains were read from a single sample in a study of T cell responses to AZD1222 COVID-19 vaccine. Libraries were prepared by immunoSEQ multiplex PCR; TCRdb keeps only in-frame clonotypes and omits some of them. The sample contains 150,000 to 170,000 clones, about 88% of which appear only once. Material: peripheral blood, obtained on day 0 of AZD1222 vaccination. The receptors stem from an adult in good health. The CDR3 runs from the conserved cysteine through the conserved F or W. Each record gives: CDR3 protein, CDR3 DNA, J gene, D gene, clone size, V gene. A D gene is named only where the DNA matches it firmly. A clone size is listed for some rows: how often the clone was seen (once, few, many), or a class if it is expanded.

CSVEGWSNYGYTF TGCAGCGTTGAAGGATGGAGTAACTATGGCTACACCTTC TRBJ1-2 NA NA TRBV29-1
CASSLDGTGGGYNSPLHF TGTGCCAGCAGCTTGGATGGGACAGGGGGCGGGTATAATTCACCCCTCCACTTT TRBJ1-6 TRBD1 NA TRBV5-4
CASSEEGLAGNEQFF TGTGCCAGCAGCGAGGAGGGTCTAGCGGGGAATGAGCAGTTCTTC TRBJ2-1 TRBD2 few TRBV7-6
CASSPNPGLNTEAFF TGTGCCAGCTCACCAAACCCGGGCCTGAACACTGAAGCTTTCTTT TRBJ1-1 NA NA TRBV18
CASSTTWPAQETQYF TGTGCCAGCTCGACCACGTGGCCAGCCCAAGAGACCCAGTACTTC TRBJ2-5 NA NA TRBV18
CASSNREINNQPQHF TGTGCCAGCAGCAATCGGGAAATCAACAATCAGCCCCAGCATTTT TRBJ1-5 NA NA TRBV21-1
CASSLRGVYEQYF TGTGCCAGCAGCTTAAGAGGCGTCTACGAGCAGTACTTC TRBJ2-7 NA NA TRBV7-3
CASSLTGGGHQPQHF TGTGCCAGCAGCTTAACGGGAGGGGGTCATCAGCCCCAGCATTTT TRBJ1-5 NA NA TRBV7-2
CAISEIGGNYGYTF TGTGCCATCAGTGAGATCGGCGGGAACTATGGCTACACCTTC TRBJ1-2 NA NA TRBV10-3
CASSRDRASPLHF TGTGCCAGCAGTCGCGACAGGGCTTCACCCCTCCACTTT TRBJ1-6 TRBD1 NA TRBV2
CASSTTIGSPLHF TGTGCCAGCAGCACCACCATTGGGTCACCCCTCCACTTT TRBJ1-6 NA few TRBV9
CASSLAGTGVGANVLTF TGTGCCAGCAGCTTGGCCGGGACAGGGGTGGGGGCCAACGTCCTGACTTTC TRBJ2-6 TRBD1 NA TRBV7-6
CATSDLHTGANYGYTF TGTGCCACCAGTGATTTGCACACGGGAGCTAACTATGGCTACACCTTC TRBJ1-2 NA NA TRBV24-1
CASSEAYSENQPQHF TGTGCCAGCAGTGAAGCGTACAGCGAGAATCAGCCCCAGCATTTT TRBJ1-5 NA NA TRBV6-1
CASSQEDGQWAGYTF TGTGCCAGCAGCCAAGAAGATGGCCAGTGGGCTGGCTACACCTTC TRBJ1-2 NA NA TRBV3-1/TRBV3-2
CASSYRAPGSSNEQFF TGTGCCAGCAGTTACCGGGCCCCGGGGTCGTCGAATGAGCAGTTCTTC TRBJ2-1 NA NA TRBV6-5
CASMRDRLSNEKLFF TGTGCCAGCATGAGGGACAGGCTCTCTAATGAAAAACTGTTTTTT TRBJ1-4 TRBD1 NA TRBV2
CASSPLLDTTANTEAFF TGTGCCAGCTCACCACTCCTGGACACCACAGCGAACACTGAAGCTTTCTTT TRBJ1-1 NA NA TRBV18
CSVEGRAGTDTQYF TGCAGCGTTGAGGGCAGGGCCGGGACAGATACGCAGTATTTT TRBJ2-3 NA NA TRBV29-1
CASSYVWGVAQHF TGTGCCAGCAGTTATGTCTGGGGGGTGGCCCAGCATTTT TRBJ1-5 NA NA TRBV6-2/TRBV6-3
CASSSRDREYNEQFF TGTGCCAGCAGCTCACGGGACAGGGAATACAATGAGCAGTTCTTC TRBJ2-1 TRBD1 NA TRBV7-3
CASSAVSGNTIYF TGCGCCAGCAGTGCAGTCAGCGGAAACACCATATATTTT TRBJ1-3 NA NA TRBV5-1
CASSNSQSTEAFF TGTGCCAGTAGTAATAGTCAGTCCACTGAAGCTTTCTTT TRBJ1-1 NA NA TRBV19
CASSLVENTEAFF TGTGCCAGCAGTTTGGTAGAGAACACTGAAGCTTTCTTT TRBJ1-1 NA NA TRBV12-3/TRBV12-4
CATSRSLGTGVYAFF TGTGCCACCAGCAGAAGTCTAGGGACAGGGGTATATGCTTTCTTT TRBJ1-1 TRBD1 NA TRBV15
CASTPRGGPYTEAFF TGTGCCAGCACCCCACGGGGGGGCCCGTACACTGAAGCTTTCTTT TRBJ1-1 NA NA TRBV28
CATSRAGLAGGPGFADTQYF TGTGCCACCAGCAGAGCTGGACTAGCGGGAGGGCCAGGTTTTGCAGATACGCAGTATTTT TRBJ2-3 TRBD2 NA TRBV15
CASHGLAGLGEQFF TGTGCCAGCCACGGACTAGCGGGACTGGGTGAGCAGTTCTTC TRBJ2-1 TRBD2 NA TRBV27
CASSPPGTPPYNEQFF TGTGCCAGCAGCCCCCCGGGGACCCCTCCCTACAATGAGCAGTTCTTC TRBJ2-1 NA NA TRBV11-3
CARETGSGNTIYF TGTGCCAGGGAGACAGGCTCTGGAAACACCATATATTTT TRBJ1-3 NA NA TRBV2
CASRPPGRSTDTQYF TGTGCCAGCAGACCACCGGGACGTAGCACAGATACGCAGTATTTT TRBJ2-3 NA NA TRBV6-5
CSVGRGGQTDTQYF TGCAGCGTTGGAAGGGGCGGCCAGACAGATACGCAGTATTTT TRBJ2-3 NA NA TRBV29-1
CASSLDGGTYEQYF TGTGCCAGCAGCTTAGATGGCGGAACCTACGAGCAGTACTTC TRBJ2-7 NA NA TRBV7-3
CASSLGDRFNYGYTF TGTGCCAGCAGCTTGGGTGATAGATTTAACTATGGCTACACCTTC TRBJ1-2 NA NA TRBV5-6
CASSLDRPQETQYF TGTGCCAGCAGCTTAGATCGACCCCAAGAGACCCAGTACTTC TRBJ2-5 NA NA TRBV11-2
CASSKPGQGNEKLFF TGTGCCAGCAGTAAACCGGGACAGGGTAATGAAAAACTGTTTTTT TRBJ1-4 TRBD1 NA TRBV6-2/TRBV6-3
CASSYGTGGLDTIYF TGCGCCAGCAGTTACGGGACAGGGGGCTTAGACACCATATATTTT TRBJ1-3 TRBD1 NA TRBV4-1
CASSLSMGNTEAFF TGTGCCAGCAGCTTGTCCATGGGGAACACTGAAGCTTTCTTT TRBJ1-1 NA NA TRBV7-2
CASTYRWGDEQFF TGTGCCAGCACTTATCGGTGGGGGGATGAGCAGTTCTTC TRBJ2-1 NA NA TRBV6-6
CASSLVGGTTEAFF TGTGCCAGCAGCTTAGTAGGGGGGACCACTGAAGCTTTCTTT TRBJ1-1 NA once TRBV7-2
CASSLVQGGTDSPLHF TGCGCCAGCAGCTTGGTACAGGGAGGTACTGATTCACCCCTCCACTTT TRBJ1-6 NA NA TRBV5-1
CASSPLSGGAEGAWDTQYF TGTGCCAGCAGCCCCCTTAGCGGGGGGGCGGAGGGGGCTTGGGATACGCAGTATTTT TRBJ2-3 TRBD2 NA TRBV7-3
CASSSGQPNTEAFF TGTGCCAGCAGCTCGGGACAGCCGAACACTGAAGCTTTCTTT TRBJ1-1 TRBD1 NA TRBV7-8
CASSSWDRNTEAFF TGTGCCAGCAGCTCCTGGGACAGGAACACTGAAGCTTTCTTT TRBJ1-1 TRBD1 NA TRBV5-4
CAIKDPRVMPVVGWLEKLFF TGTGCCATCAAGGACCCCAGGGTGATGCCCGTCGTCGGTTGGCTCGAAAAACTGTTTTTT TRBJ1-4 NA NA TRBV10-3
CASSPSGSPETQYF TGTGCCAGCAGCCCTTCGGGGAGCCCGGAGACCCAGTACTTC TRBJ2-5 NA NA TRBV5-6
CASSLADPSYTF TGTGCCAGCAGTTTAGCGGACCCCTCGTACACCTTC TRBJ1-2 NA once TRBV28
CASSFWSNTEASF TGTGCCAGCAGTTTCTGGTCGAACACTGAAGCTTCCTTT TRBJ1-1 NA NA TRBV27
CASSVARKGLEGGYTF TGTGCCAGCAGTGTCGCCCGCAAGGGTCTGGAGGGTGGCTACACCTTC TRBJ1-2 NA once TRBV2
CASTYRGQDTQYF TGTGCCAGCACATACAGGGGGCAGGATACGCAGTATTTT TRBJ2-3 TRBD1 NA TRBV2
CASSVDRGLYGYTF TGTGCCAGCTCAGTCGACAGGGGACTCTATGGCTACACCTTC TRBJ1-2 TRBD1 NA TRBV18
CASSREGQGLNQPQHF TGTGCCAGTAGTAGAGAGGGACAGGGCCTCAATCAGCCCCAGCATTTT TRBJ1-5 TRBD1 NA TRBV19